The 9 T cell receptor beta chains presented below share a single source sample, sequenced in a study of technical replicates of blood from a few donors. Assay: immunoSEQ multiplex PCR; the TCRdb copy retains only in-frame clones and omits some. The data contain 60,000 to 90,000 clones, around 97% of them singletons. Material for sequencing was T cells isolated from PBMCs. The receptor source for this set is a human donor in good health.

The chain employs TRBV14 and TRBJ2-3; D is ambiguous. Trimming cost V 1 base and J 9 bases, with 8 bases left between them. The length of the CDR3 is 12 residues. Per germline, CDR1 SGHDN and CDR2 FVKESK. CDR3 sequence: CASSQVPRTQYF. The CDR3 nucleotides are TGTGCCAGCAGCCAAGTACCTAGGACGCAGTATTTT.

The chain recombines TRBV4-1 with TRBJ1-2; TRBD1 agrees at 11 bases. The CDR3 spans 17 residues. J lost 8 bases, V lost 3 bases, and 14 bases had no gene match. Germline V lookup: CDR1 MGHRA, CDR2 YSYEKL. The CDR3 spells CASSHILSGQGAPGYTF. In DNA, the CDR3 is TGCGCCAGCAGCCATATACTTTCTGGACAGGGGGCGCCCGGCTACACCTTC.

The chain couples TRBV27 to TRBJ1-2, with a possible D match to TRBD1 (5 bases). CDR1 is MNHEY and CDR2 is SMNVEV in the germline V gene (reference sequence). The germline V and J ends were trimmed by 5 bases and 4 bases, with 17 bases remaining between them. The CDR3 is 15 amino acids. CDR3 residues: CASSLKPQGGYGYTF. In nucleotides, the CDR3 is TGTGCCAGCAGTCTCAAACCTCAGGGTGGCTATGGCTACACCTTC.

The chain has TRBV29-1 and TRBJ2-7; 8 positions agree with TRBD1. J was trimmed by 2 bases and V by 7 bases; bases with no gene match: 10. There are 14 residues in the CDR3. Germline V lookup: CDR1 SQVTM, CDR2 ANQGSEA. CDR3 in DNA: TGCAGCGCCTCCTGGACAGGGCATACCTACGAGCAGTACTTC. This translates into CSASWTGHTYEQYF.

Here the CDR3 DNA reads TGTGCCAGCGGACGAGACAGGGGTCCGGGAGAGACCCAGTACTTC. Its translation is CASGRDRGPGETQYF. The chain combines TRBV2 with TRBJ2-5; 8 bases match TRBD1. The CDR3 is 15 residues long. Trimming took 8 bases from V and 4 from J; bases not matched to a gene: 12. Germline loops: CDR1 SNHLY, CDR2 FYNNEI.

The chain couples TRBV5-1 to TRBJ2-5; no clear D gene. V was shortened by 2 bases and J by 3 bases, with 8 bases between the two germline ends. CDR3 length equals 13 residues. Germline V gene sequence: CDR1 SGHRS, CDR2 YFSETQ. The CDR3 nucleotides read TGCGCCAGCAGCTTCTCCGCGGAAGAGACCCAGTACTTC. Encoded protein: CASSFSAEETQYF.

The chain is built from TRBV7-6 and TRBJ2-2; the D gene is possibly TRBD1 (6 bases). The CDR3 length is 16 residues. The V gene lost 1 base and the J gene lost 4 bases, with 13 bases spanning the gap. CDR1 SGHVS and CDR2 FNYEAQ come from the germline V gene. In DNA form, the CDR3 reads TGTGCCAGCAGCTTAGTTAACAGGGTTCCCACCGGGGAGCTGTTTTTT. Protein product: CASSLVNRVPTGELFF.

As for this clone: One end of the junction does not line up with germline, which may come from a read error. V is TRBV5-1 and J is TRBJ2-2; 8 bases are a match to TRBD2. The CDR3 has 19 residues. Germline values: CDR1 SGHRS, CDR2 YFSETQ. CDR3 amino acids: CASRLATGPGLVKPGELFF. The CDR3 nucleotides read TGCGCCAGCAGGTTGGCGACAGGCCCGGGACTAGTAAAACCCGGGGAGCTGTTTTTT.

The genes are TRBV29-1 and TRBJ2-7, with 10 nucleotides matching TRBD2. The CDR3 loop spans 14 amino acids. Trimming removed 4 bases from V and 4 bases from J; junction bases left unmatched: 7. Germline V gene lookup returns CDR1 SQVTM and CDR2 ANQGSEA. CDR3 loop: CSVAASGSFYEQYF. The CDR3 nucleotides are TGCAGCGTTGCGGCTAGCGGGAGTTTTTACGAGCAGTACTTC.